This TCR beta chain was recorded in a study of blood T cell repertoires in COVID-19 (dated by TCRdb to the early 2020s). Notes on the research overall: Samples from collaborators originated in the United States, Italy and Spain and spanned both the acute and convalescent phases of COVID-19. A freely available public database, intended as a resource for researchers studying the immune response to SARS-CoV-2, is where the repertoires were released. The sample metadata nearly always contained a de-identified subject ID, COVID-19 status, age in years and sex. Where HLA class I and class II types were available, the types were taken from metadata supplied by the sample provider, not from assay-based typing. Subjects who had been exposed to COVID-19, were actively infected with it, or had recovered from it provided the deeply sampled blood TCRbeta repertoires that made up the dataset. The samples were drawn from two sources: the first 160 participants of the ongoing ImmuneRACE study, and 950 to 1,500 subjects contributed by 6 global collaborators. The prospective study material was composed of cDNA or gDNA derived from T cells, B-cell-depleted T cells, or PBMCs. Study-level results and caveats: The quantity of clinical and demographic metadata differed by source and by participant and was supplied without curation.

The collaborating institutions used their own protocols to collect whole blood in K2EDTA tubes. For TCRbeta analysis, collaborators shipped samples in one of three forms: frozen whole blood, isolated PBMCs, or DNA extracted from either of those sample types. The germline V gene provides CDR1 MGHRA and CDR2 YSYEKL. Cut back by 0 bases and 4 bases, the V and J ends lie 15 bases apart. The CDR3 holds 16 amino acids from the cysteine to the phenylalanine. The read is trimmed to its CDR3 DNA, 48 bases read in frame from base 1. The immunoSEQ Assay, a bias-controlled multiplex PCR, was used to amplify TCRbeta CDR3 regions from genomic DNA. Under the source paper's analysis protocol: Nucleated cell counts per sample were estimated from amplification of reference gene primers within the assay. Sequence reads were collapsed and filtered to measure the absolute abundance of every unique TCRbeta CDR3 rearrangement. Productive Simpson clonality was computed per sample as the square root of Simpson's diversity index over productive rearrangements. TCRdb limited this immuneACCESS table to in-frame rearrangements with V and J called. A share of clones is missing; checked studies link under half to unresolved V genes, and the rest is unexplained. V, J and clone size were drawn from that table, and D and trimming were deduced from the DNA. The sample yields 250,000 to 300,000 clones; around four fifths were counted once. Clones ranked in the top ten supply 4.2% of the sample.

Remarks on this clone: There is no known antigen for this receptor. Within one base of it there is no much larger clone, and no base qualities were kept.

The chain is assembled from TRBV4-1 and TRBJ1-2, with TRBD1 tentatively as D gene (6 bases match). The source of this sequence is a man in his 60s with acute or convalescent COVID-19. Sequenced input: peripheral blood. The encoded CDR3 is CASSQEQGSLRYGYTF. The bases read TGCGCCAGCAGCCAAGAACAGGGCAGTCTTCGCTATGGCTACACCTTC.